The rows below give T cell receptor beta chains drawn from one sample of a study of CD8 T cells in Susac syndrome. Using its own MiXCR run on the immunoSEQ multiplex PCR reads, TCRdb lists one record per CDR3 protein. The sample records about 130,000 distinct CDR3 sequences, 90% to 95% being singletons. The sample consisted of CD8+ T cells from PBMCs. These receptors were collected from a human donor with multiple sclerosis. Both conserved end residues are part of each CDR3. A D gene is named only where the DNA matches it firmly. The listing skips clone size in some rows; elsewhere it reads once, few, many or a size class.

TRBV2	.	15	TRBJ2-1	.	CASRGTGTTDNEQFF	TGTGCCAGCAGAGGGACCGGGACAACCGACAATGAGCAGTTCTTC
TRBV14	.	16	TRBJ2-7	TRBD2	CASSKKRGEGDYEQYF	TGTGCCAGCAGCAAGAAGCGGGGTGAGGGAGACTACGAGCAGTACTTC
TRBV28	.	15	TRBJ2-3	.	CASSFRDRDTDTQYF	TGTGCCAGCAGTTTTCGAGACAGAGACACAGATACGCAGTATTTT
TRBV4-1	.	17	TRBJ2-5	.	CASSQDGTETYQETQYF	TGCGCCAGCAGCCAAGACGGCACAGAAACGTACCAAGAGACCCAGTACTTC
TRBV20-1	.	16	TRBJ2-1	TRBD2	CSASSPSSGRTNEQFF	TGCAGTGCTAGTTCCCCGTCTAGCGGGAGGACGAATGAGCAGTTCTTC
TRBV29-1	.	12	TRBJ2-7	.	CSASGPAYEQYF	TGCAGCGCATCTGGTCCGGCCTACGAGCAGTACTTC
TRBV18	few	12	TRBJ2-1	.	CASSPGMEGQFF	TGTGCCAGCTCACCCGGGATGGAGGGGCAGTTCTTC
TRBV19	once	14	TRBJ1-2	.	CASRNNMARDGYTF	TGTGCCAGTAGGAATAATATGGCCCGTGATGGCTACACCTTC
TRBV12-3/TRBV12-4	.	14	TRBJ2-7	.	CASSFDKGRYEQYF	TGTGCCAGCAGTTTCGATAAGGGGAGGTACGAGCAGTACTTC
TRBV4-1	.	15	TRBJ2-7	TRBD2	CASSQGAGARGEQYF	TGCGCCAGCAGCCAAGGAGCGGGAGCGAGGGGCGAGCAGTACTTC
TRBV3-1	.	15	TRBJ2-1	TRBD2	CASSPPGLGNYEQFF	TGTGCCAGCAGCCCGCCCGGACTAGGTAACTATGAGCAGTTCTTC
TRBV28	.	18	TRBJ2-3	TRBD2	CASSFPRWVAGGVDTQYF	TGTGCCAGCAGTTTCCCCCGCTGGGTAGCGGGAGGAGTAGATACGCAGTATTTT
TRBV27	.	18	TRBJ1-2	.	CASSSPRIQGGKFYGYTF	TGTGCCAGCAGTTCCCCAAGGATACAAGGGGGAAAGTTCTATGGCTACACCTTC
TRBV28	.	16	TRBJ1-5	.	CASSSSVHLTYQPQHF	TGTGCCAGCAGTTCCTCAGTACACCTAACCTATCAGCCCCAGCATTTT
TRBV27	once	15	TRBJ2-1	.	CASTLGGGGYNEQFF	TGTGCCAGCACCCTAGGAGGGGGCGGTTACAATGAGCAGTTCTTC
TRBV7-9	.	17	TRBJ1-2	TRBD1	CASSLAQGIVRNYGYTF	TGTGCCAGCAGCTTAGCACAGGGGATTGTACGTAACTATGGCTACACCTTC
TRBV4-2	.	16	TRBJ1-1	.	CASSQDRNRMNTEASF	TGTGCCAGCAGCCAAGATAGAAACAGGATGAACACTGAAGCTTCCTTT
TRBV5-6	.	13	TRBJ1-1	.	CASRHQGLFEAFF	TGTGCCAGCAGACACCAGGGATTGTTTGAAGCTTTCTTT
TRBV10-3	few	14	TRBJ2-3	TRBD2	CAITPSGSTDTQYF	TGTGCCATCACTCCTAGCGGAAGCACAGATACGCAGTATTTT
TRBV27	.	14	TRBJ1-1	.	CASSLSGDNTEAFF	TGTGCCAGCAGTTTGTCGGGGGATAACACTGAAGCTTTCTTT
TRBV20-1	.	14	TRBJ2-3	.	CSATGGSSTDTQYF	TGCAGTGCCACCGGAGGATCTAGCACAGATACGCAGTATTTT
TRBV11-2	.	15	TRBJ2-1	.	CASSFRSLGYNEQFF	TGTGCCAGCAGCTTTCGTAGTTTAGGCTACAATGAGCAGTTCTTC
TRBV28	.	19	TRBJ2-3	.	CASSLGGWDWISSDDTQYF	TGTGCCAGCAGTTTAGGGGGGTGGGACTGGATCTCCTCGGATGATACGCAGTATTTT
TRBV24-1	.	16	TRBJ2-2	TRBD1	CATSARTGLRTGELFF	TGTGCCACCAGTGCCCGGACAGGGTTGAGGACCGGGGAGCTGTTTTTT
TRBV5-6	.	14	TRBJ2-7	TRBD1	CASSPQGIAYEQYF	TGTGCCAGCAGCCCACAGGGGATAGCCTACGAGCAGTACTTC
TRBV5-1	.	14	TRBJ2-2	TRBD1	CASSLARDREELFF	TGCGCCAGCAGCTTGGCGCGGGACAGGGAGGAGCTGTTTTTT
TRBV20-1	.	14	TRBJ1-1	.	CSAALVPSDTEAFF	TGCAGTGCTGCTCTTGTCCCTAGCGACACTGAAGCTTTCTTT
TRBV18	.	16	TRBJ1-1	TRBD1	CASSRGTGEMNTEAFF	TGTGCCAGCTCACGAGGGACAGGGGAAATGAACACTGAAGCTTTCTTT
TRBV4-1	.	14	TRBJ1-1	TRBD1	CASSQRDSNTEAFF	TGCGCCAGCAGCCAAAGGGACAGCAACACTGAAGCTTTCTTT
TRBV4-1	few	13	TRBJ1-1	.	CASSQEKGREAFF	TGCGCCAGCAGCCAAGAGAAAGGGCGTGAAGCTTTCTTT
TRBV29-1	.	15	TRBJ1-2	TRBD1	CSVEEEGARNYGYTF	TGCAGCGTTGAAGAAGAGGGGGCGCGGAACTATGGCTACACCTTC
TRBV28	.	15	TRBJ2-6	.	CASRFKRGAANVLTF	TGTGCCAGCAGGTTTAAAAGAGGGGCGGCCAACGTCCTGACTTTC
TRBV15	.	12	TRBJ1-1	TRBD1	CATSREQGAAFF	TGTGCCACCAGCAGAGAGCAGGGGGCAGCTTTCTTT